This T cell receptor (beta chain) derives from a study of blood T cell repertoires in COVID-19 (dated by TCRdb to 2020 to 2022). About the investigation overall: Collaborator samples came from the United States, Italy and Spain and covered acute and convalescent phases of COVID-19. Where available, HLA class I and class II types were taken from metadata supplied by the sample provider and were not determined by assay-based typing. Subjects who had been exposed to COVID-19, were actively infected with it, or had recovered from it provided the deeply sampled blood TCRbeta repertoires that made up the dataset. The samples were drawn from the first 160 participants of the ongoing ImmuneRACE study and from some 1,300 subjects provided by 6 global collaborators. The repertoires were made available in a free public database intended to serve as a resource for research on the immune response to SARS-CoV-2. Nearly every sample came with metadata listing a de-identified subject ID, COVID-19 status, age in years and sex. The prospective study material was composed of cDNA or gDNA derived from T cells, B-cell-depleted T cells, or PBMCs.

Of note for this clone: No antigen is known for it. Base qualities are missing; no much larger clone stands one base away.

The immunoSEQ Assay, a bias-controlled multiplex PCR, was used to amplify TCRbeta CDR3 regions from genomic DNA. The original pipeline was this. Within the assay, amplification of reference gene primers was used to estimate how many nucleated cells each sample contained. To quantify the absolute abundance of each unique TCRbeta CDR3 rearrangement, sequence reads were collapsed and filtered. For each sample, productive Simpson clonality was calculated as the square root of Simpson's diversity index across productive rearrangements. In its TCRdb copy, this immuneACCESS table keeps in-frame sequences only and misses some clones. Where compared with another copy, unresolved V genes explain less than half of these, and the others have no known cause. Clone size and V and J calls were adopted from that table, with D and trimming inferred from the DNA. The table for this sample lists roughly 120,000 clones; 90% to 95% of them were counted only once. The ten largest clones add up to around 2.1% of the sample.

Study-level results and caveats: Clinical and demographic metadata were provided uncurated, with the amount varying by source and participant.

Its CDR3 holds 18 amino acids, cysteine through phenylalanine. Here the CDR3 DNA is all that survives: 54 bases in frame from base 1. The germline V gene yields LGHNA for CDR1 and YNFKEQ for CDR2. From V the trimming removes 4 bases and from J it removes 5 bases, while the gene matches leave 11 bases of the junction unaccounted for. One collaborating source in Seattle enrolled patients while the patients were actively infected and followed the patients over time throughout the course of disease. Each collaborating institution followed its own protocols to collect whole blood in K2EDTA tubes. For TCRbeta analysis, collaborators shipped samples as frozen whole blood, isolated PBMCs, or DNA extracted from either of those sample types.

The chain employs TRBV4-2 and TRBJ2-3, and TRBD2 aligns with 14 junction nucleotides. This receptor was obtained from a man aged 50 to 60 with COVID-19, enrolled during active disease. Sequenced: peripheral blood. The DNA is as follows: TGTGCCAGCAGCCCCGAGCCGGGACTAGCGGGAGAAGTAGATACGCAGTATTTT. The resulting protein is CASSPEPGLAGEVDTQYF.